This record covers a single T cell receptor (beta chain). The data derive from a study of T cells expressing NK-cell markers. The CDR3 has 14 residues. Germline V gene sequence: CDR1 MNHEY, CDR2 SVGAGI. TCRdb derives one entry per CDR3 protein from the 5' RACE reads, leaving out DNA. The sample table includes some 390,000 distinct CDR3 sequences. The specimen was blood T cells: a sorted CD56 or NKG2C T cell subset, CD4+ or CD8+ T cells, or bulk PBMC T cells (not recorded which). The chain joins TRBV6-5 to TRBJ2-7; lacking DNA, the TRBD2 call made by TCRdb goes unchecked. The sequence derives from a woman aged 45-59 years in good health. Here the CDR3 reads CASSYAGLAGAQYF.